One and the same sample provided the 2 T cell receptor beta chains below, sequenced in a study of patients and donors after allogeneic stem cell transplantation. Each CDR3 protein gets one entry after TCRdb re-called the RT-PCR reads with MiXCR. The sample shows 90,000 to 130,000 distinct CDR3 sequences, around 36% of them seen only once. What was sequenced was blood, either unsorted or a sorted T cell fraction (not recorded which). The receptors derive from a human donor who was either an allogeneic HSCT recipient or a stem cell or donor lymphocyte infusion donor (not recorded which). It is not recorded whose cells these are; they may come from a transplant donor.

The chain joins TRBV10-2 to TRBJ2-3; no clear D gene. Germline V gene lookup returns CDR1 WSHSY and CDR2 SAAADI. Trimming took off 6 bases at V and 2 bases at J, with 6 bases between the two ends. CDR3 length: 12 amino acids. CDR3 sequence reads: CASRKNTDTQYF. The CDR3 coding sequence is TGCGCCAGCAGGAAAAACACAGATACGCAGTATTTT.

This chain links TRBV9 with TRBJ2-1; D is ambiguous. The germline gives CDR1 SGDLS, CDR2 YYNGEE. V shed 1 base and J shed 6 bases, with 14 bases lying between them. The length of the CDR3 is 15 residues. CDR3: CASSVYDRQRNEQFF. In DNA form, the CDR3 reads TGTGCCAGCAGCGTATACGACCGGCAACGCAATGAGCAGTTCTTC.